This entry features one TCR beta chain sequence. Its target is not known. The sample belongs to a study of T cell responses to AZD1222 COVID-19 vaccine. Notes on the study in general: Across the whole spike, CD4 TCRs peaked at regions 160-218 and 743-854. Just five or six AZD1222 recipients were seropositive at baseline.

Some clones are missing from TCRdb's copy, which holds only in-frame ones; the method was immunoSEQ multiplex PCR. The sample lists roughly 100,000 clones; over 75% were seen once. Trimming removed 0 bases at V and 0 bases at J, with 11 bases between. CDR1 and CDR2 from the germline V gene are SGHNT and YYREEE (reference sequence). The CDR3 length is 16 residues. V usage is TRBV5-4 and J usage is TRBJ2-3; D is unclear. The receptor was isolated from an adult in good health. The sequencing used peripheral blood, collected on day 0 of AZD1222 vaccination. For the CDR3, the DNA is TGTGCCAGCAGCTTGGGTAGGGCCACTAGCACAGATACGCAGTATTTT. It yields the protein CASSLGRATSTDTQYF.